The sequence of this T cell receptor beta chain was determined in a study of cytomegalovirus exposure and HLA in healthy donors. Study details: Out of fewer than 400 genotyped donors, about 80% belonged to the Caucasian-associated ancestry cluster.

Donors counted as nominally healthy when sampled, yet unrecorded immune exposures were likely. The length of the CDR3 is 15 residues. Trimming shortened V by 4 bases and J by 3 bases, and 15 bases separated the two germline ends. Germline V CDR1 and CDR2: LNHDA, SQIVND (reference sequence). PCR was performed using 60 Vbeta and 13 Jbeta primers. TCRdb's copy holds only in-frame clones and misses some; the assay was immunoSEQ multiplex PCR. The table includes tens of thousands of clones, around 82% detected once. The sample was PBMCs. The V call is TRBV19, the J call TRBJ2-5, with D possibly being TRBD2 (6 bases). The clonotype originates from a man younger than 35 in good health and CMV-seronegative. CDR3 nucleotides: TGTGCCAGTAGTACTGTTGGACTAAATAAAGAGACCCAGTACTTC. Its protein product is CASSTVGLNKETQYF.